Listed below are T cell receptor beta chains from one sample, sequenced in a study of blood T cell repertoires in COVID-19. Data came from immunoSEQ multiplex PCR; TCRdb stores just in-frame clones and leaves some out. The data contain 100,000 or so clones, 75% to 85% of them singletons. The sample comprised peripheral blood. These receptor sequences come from a human donor in a cohort sampled during active COVID-19. The CDR3 runs from the conserved cysteine through the conserved F or W. The D gene is left open where the match is weak. Clone size is given for some rows only: seen once, a few or many times, or a class if the clone is expanded.

>TRBD2|TRBV5-8|few|TRBJ2-3
CASSSSRLAPDTQYF
TGTGCCAGCAGCTCGTCTAGACTAGCACCAGATACGCAGTATTTT
>-|TRBV5-1|once|TRBJ1-2
CASSLAGGLSEGYTF
TGCGCCAGCAGCTTGGCTGGGGGGTTATCGGAAGGCTACACCTTC
>-|TRBV7-9|few|TRBJ1-3
CASRGAGNTIYF
TGTGCCAGCAGAGGAGCTGGAAACACCATATATTTT
>-|TRBV9|-|TRBJ1-2
CAIEGQNYGYTF
TGTGCCATCGAGGGCCAAAACTATGGCTACACCTTC
>-|TRBV7-3|-|TRBJ2-3
CASSTGQLFTDTQYF
TGTGCCAGCAGCACAGGACAGTTGTTCACAGATACGCAGTATTTT
>-|TRBV2|once|TRBJ2-3
CASSGGGGLGAQYF
TGTGCCAGCAGTGGTGGGGGGGGCCTTGGTGCGCAGTATTTT
>TRBD1|TRBV7-9|-|TRBJ1-1
CASSSDRAITEAFF
TGTGCCAGCAGCTCGGACAGGGCAATCACTGAAGCTTTCTTT
>-|TRBV7-2|-|TRBJ1-3
CASSLTVTGNTIYF
TGTGCCAGCAGCTTGACAGTCACTGGAAACACCATATATTTT
>TRBD2|TRBV18|-|TRBJ2-3
CASSGTSGGTDTQYF
TGTGCCAGCTCAGGGACTAGCGGGGGCACAGATACGCAGTATTTT
>-|TRBV7-9|-|TRBJ2-1
CASSLAQGVDEQFF
TGTGCCAGCAGCTTAGCGCAAGGGGTCGATGAGCAGTTCTTC
>-|TRBV19|-|TRBJ1-5
CASNRGGGGYQPQHF
TGTGCCAGTAACCGAGGGGGGGGCGGTTATCAGCCCCAGCATTTT
>-|TRBV5-1|-|TRBJ2-5
CASSLMTDQETQYF
TGCGCCAGCAGCTTGATGACAGACCAAGAGACCCAGTACTTC
>TRBD1|TRBV3-1/TRBV3-2|-|TRBJ1-2
CASSQVGGGGYTF
TGTGCCAGCAGCCAAGTAGGGGGCGGGGGCTACACCTTC
>TRBD1|TRBV24-1|-|TRBJ2-2
CATSGKGGTGVTGELFF
TGTGCCACCAGTGGGAAAGGCGGGACAGGGGTCACCGGGGAGCTGTTTTTT
>-|TRBV5-1|-|TRBJ2-3
CASSLAARLGADTQYF
TGCGCCAGCAGCTTGGCGGCGAGACTAGGTGCAGATACGCAGTATTTT
>-|TRBV7-9|-|TRBJ2-5
CASSLSKARGETQYF
TGTGCCAGCAGCTTAAGTAAGGCGAGAGGAGAGACCCAGTACTTC
>-|TRBV2|-|TRBJ2-4
CASSFGGQLNAKNIQYF
TGTGCCAGCAGTTTCGGTGGACAGCTTAACGCCAAAAACATTCAGTACTTC
>TRBD2|TRBV19|many|TRBJ2-7
CASSAGGAYEQYF
TGTGCCAGTAGTGCGGGGGGGGCCTACGAGCAGTACTTC
>-|TRBV2|-|TRBJ2-1
CASSEGYYNEQFF
TGTGCCAGCAGTGAAGGCTACTACAATGAGCAGTTCTTC
>TRBD1|TRBV6-6|-|TRBJ2-3
CASTPTGGDTQYF
TGTGCCAGCACCCCGACAGGGGGAGATACGCAGTATTTT
>-|TRBV27|-|TRBJ2-5
CASSLWTGGTLGTQYF
TGTGCCAGCAGTTTATGGACAGGAGGGACCTTGGGGACCCAGTACTTC
>-|TRBV11-2|-|TRBJ2-7
CATSLRGQYEQYF
TGTGCCACCTCTTTGCGAGGTCAGTACGAGCAGTACTTC
>TRBD1|TRBV5-1|once|TRBJ1-1
CASSSRGPTEAFF
TGCGCCAGCAGCTCCAGGGGGCCCACTGAAGCTTTCTTT
>-|TRBV20-1|-|TRBJ1-2
CSAREYGGYTF
TGCAGTGCTAGAGAGTACGGTGGCTACACCTTC
>-|TRBV9|-|TRBJ1-2
CASSSREGIYGYTF
TGTGCCAGCAGCTCAAGGGAGGGGATCTATGGCTACACCTTC
>TRBD1|TRBV18|-|TRBJ1-1
CASLLQGANTEAFF
TGTGCCAGCTTACTACAGGGGGCAAACACTGAAGCTTTCTTT
>-|TRBV28|-|TRBJ1-4
CASSLGGAGGAPNEKLFF
TGTGCCAGCAGTTTAGGGGGCGCGGGGGGCGCACCTAATGAAAAACTGTTTTTT
>TRBD1|TRBV10-3|-|TRBJ2-3
CAISRTGTTRALITDTQYF
TGTGCCATCAGTAGGACAGGGACAACTAGGGCCTTAATCACAGATACGCAGTATTTT
>-|TRBV18|-|TRBJ1-1
CASSPGAGPEAFF
TGTGCCAGCTCACCTGGGGCAGGGCCTGAAGCTTTCTTT
>-|TRBV12-3/TRBV12-4|-|TRBJ1-2
CASGIQAGGYTF
TGTGCCAGCGGGATACAGGCTGGAGGCTACACCTTC
>-|TRBV18|-|TRBJ2-5
CASSPPAGKETQYF
TGTGCCAGCTCACCACCCGCGGGAAAAGAGACCCAGTACTTC
>-|TRBV5-1|-|TRBJ2-7
CASSLGGADGEQYF
TGCGCCAGCAGCTTGGGGGGCGCAGATGGCGAGCAGTACTTC
>-|TRBV6-5|-|TRBJ1-4
CASSYGGNNEKLFF
TGTGCCAGCAGTTACGGGGGGAATAATGAAAAACTGTTTTTT
>TRBD1|TRBV7-9|-|TRBJ1-5
CASSSGTGGYQPQHF
TGTGCCAGCAGCTCCGGGACAGGGGGTTATCAGCCCCAGCATTTT
>-|TRBV29-1|-|TRBJ1-2
CSVSGSLGANYGYTF
TGCAGCGTTTCGGGCAGTTTGGGGGCGAATTATGGCTACACCTTC
>-|TRBV7-9|-|TRBJ1-1
CASRDQGNTEAFF
TGTGCCAGCAGGGACCAGGGGAACACTGAAGCTTTCTTT
>-|TRBV4-1|-|TRBJ2-1
CASSRVTSRNEQFF
TGCGCCAGCAGCCGAGTTACTAGCCGCAATGAGCAGTTCTTC
>-|TRBV28|few|TRBJ1-3
CASSEGGAGSGNTIYF
TGTGCCAGCAGCGAGGGGGGGGCTGGCTCTGGAAACACCATATATTTT
>-|TRBV3-1/TRBV3-2|-|TRBJ1-1
CASRAGVNTEAFF
TGTGCCAGCCGGGCAGGGGTGAACACTGAAGCTTTCTTT
>-|TRBV6-6|-|TRBJ1-2
CASTQWFYGYTF
TGTGCCAGCACCCAGTGGTTCTATGGCTACACCTTC
>-|TRBV7-2|-|TRBJ2-7
CASSPPSGHTYEQYF
TGTGCCAGCAGCCCCCCGAGCGGGCATACCTACGAGCAGTACTTC
>-|TRBV28|-|TRBJ1-5
CASSRDRNQPQHF
TGTGCCAGCAGCCGAGACAGGAATCAGCCCCAGCATTTT
>TRBD2|TRBV5-1|-|TRBJ2-5
CASSLLGEGTQYF
TGCGCCAGCAGCTTGCTGGGGGAGGGGACCCAGTACTTC
>TRBD1|TRBV19|-|TRBJ1-2
CASSRMGQGVYGYTF
TGTGCCAGTAGCCGGATGGGACAGGGTGTTTATGGCTACACCTTC
>TRBD1|TRBV6-5|-|TRBJ1-2
CASSHTGGDGYTF
TGTGCCAGCAGTCACACAGGGGGGGATGGCTACACCTTC
>TRBD1|TRBV29-1|-|TRBJ2-2
CSVGQGAVGELFF
TGCAGCGTAGGACAGGGGGCGGTCGGGGAGCTGTTTTTT
>-|TRBV15|-|TRBJ1-5
CATSRVLGGNQPQHF
TGTGCCACCAGCAGAGTTCTCGGGGGCAATCAGCCCCAGCATTTT
>-|TRBV18|-|TRBJ2-3
CASSPPAPLVADTQYF
TGTGCCAGCTCACCACCGGCTCCTCTGGTTGCAGATACGCAGTATTTT